Shown below are 17 T cell receptor beta chains from a single sample sequenced in a study of T-cell reconstitution after alpha-beta-depleted transplantation in children. Researchers prepared the TCRbeta library using unique molecular identifiers, the study reports. Each CDR3 protein is one row after TCRdb ran MiXCR on the PCR reads. The sample shows around 490,000 distinct CDR3 sequences, 10% to 12% of them seen only once. Sequenced here: PBMCs, mostly from graft donor cells, sampled 180 days after TCRalphabeta/CD19-depleted stem cell transplant. Receptors originate from a female patient aged 2-10 years who had a stem cell transplant for aplastic anemia, so the T cells may come from the graft donor.

This chain connects TRBV7-8 to TRBJ1-1, with D maybe TRBD1 (5 bases). The CDR3 covers 17 residues. In germline, CDR1 is SGHVS, CDR2 FQNEAQ. The ends were cut back, 0 bases at V and 2 bases at J, with 16 bases in the middle. CDR3 protein: CASSLAMGRGVNTEAFF. CDR3 nucleotide sequence: TGTGCCAGCAGCTTAGCGATGGGGCGCGGGGTAAACACTGAAGCTTTCTTT.

The gene calls are TRBV4-3 and TRBJ2-7; 7 nucleotides match TRBD1. With V trimmed by 1 base and J by 3 bases, 3 bases remained unmatched. CDR3 length: 14 residues. Germline V gives CDR1 LGHNA, CDR2 YSLEER. Written as DNA, the CDR3 is TGCGCCAGCAGCCAAGGAACAGGGGACTACGAGCAGTACTTC. Amino acids: CASSQGTGDYEQYF.

This clonotype was seen many times. CDR3 DNA: TGCAGCGTTGTCTGGGGGTCCGACACTGAAGCTTTCTTT. Translation gives CSVVWGSDTEAFF. The V and J genes are TRBV29-1 and TRBJ1-1; possibly TRBD1 for D (5 bases). V gave up 4 bases and J gave up 3 bases, with 12 bases separating them. The germline V gene has CDR1 SQVTM and CDR2 ANQGSEA. This CDR3 region has 13 residues.

The chain links TRBV29-1 to TRBJ2-3, with D unclear. The CDR3 sequence is 10 residues long. V dropped 8 bases and J dropped 4 bases, with 7 bases sitting between them. Germline CDR1 SQVTM, CDR2 ANQGSEA. In nucleotides, the CDR3 is TGCAGCATACAAGCAGATACGCAGTATTTT. It codes for CSIQADTQYF.

In this sample, this clonotype turned up many times. This chain uses TRBV25-1 with TRBJ2-3, with D perhaps given as TRBD1 or TRBD2 (6 bases each). CDR3 length: 19 amino acids. Trimming cost V 0 bases and J 4 bases, with 23 bases left between them. Germline V gene data show CDR1 as MGHDK and CDR2 as SYGVNS. CDR3 sequence reads: CASSEYQWREGGVADTQYF. DNA of the CDR3: TGTGCCAGCAGTGAATATCAATGGAGGGAAGGGGGAGTCGCAGATACGCAGTATTTT.

This clonotype came up a few times. The J gene is TRBJ2-7, the V gene TRBV2; the D gene is possibly TRBD2 (5 bases). The germline gives CDR1 SNHLY, CDR2 FYNNEI. The V end was cut by 4 bases, the J end by 7 bases, with 14 bases between. The CDR3 covers 13 residues. CDR3: CASSALGRGEQYV. Here the CDR3 DNA reads TGTGCCAGCAGTGCCCTCGGCCGAGGGGAGCAGTACGTC.

This rearrangement joins TRBV5-1 to TRBJ1-1; weak D call: TRBD1 (5 bases). This CDR3 comprises 15 residues. Looked up from germline, CDR1 is SGHRS and CDR2 is YFSETQ. V was trimmed by 0 bases and J by 6 bases, leaving 15 bases between them. The CDR3 protein is CASSLVGKGVAEAFF. CDR3 coding DNA: TGCGCCAGCAGCTTGGTTGGTAAAGGGGTGGCTGAAGCTTTCTTT.

The sample holds a few counts of this clonotype. The chain is built from TRBV7-3 and TRBJ2-1; 10 bases align to TRBD2. CDR1 and CDR2 from the germline V gene are SGHTA and FQGTGA. V lost 6 bases, J lost 0 bases, and 17 bases stayed unmatched. The CDR3 has 20 amino acids. CDR3 residues: CASSSPLAGAPKSSYNEQFF. The CDR3 region has the DNA TGTGCCAGCAGTTCACCCCTAGCGGGGGCCCCTAAGAGCTCCTACAATGAGCAGTTCTTC.

This clonotype was seen at least ten times. The J gene is TRBJ2-1, the V gene TRBV28, with 11 bases that match TRBD2. This CDR3 region has 17 residues. J was trimmed by 3 bases and V by 2 bases; bases with no gene match: 6. The germline CDR1 and CDR2 sequences are MDHEN and SYDVKM. This chain's CDR3 is CASSLLLAGVRYNEQFF. The CDR3 DNA sequence: TGTGCCAGCAGTTTACTACTAGCGGGAGTGCGCTACAATGAGCAGTTCTTC.

At least ten counts were recorded for this clonotype. The chain carries TRBV7-8 and TRBJ2-1; TRBD2 might be the D (6 bases). V lost 0 bases and J lost 7, with 16 bases in between. Germline V gene data show CDR1 as SGHVS and CDR2 as FQNEAQ. The CDR3 spans 16 residues. The CDR3 here is CASSLAEGHPWNEQFF. The DNA for the CDR3 is TGTGCCAGCAGCTTAGCGGAGGGTCATCCATGGAATGAGCAGTTCTTC.

The chain has TRBV7-9 and TRBJ1-5; D is undetermined. Germline CDR1 is SEHNR and CDR2 is FQNEAQ (reference sequence). The length of the CDR3 is 15 residues. V was trimmed by 0 bases and J by 7 bases, leaving 13 bases between them. The DNA of the CDR3 is TGTGCCAGCAGCTTAGCGCTCGGGGTAGGACAGCCCCAGCATTTT. This translates into CASSLALGVGQPQHF.

This clonotype turned up a few times. The chain links TRBV28 to TRBJ2-1; 8 bases match TRBD1. The CDR3 is 20 amino acids. After removal of 2 bases from V and 0 bases from J, the junction contained 15 bases not matched to a gene. Germline CDR1 and CDR2: MDHEN and SYDVKM. CDR3 sequence (DNA): TGTGCCAGCAGTTTACCGGACAGGGTAGGGACGAAGAGCTCCTACAATGAGCAGTTCTTC. This codes for CASSLPDRVGTKSSYNEQFF.

The J gene is TRBJ1-1, the V gene TRBV10-3; tentatively, D is TRBD1 (6 bases). CDR1 is ENHRY and CDR2 is SYGVKD in the germline V gene. The V and J ends lost 0 bases and 5 bases respectively, with 13 bases between them. CDR3 length: 15 amino acids. The CDR3 is CAISESAGARTEAFF. In DNA, the CDR3 is TGTGCCATCAGTGAGTCGGCGGGGGCGAGGACTGAAGCTTTCTTT.

The chain recombines TRBV28 with TRBJ1-4, with TRBD1 as a possible D gene (6 bases). Per the germline V gene, CDR1 is MDHEN and CDR2 is SYDVKM. Trimming pared 2 bases from V and 8 bases from J, leaving 15 bases between. CDR3 length: 15 residues. The CDR3 DNA sequence: TGTGCCAGCAGTTTAGTCAGGACAGTGGACGAAAAACTGTTTTTT. As protein: CASSLVRTVDEKLFF. The complete variable domain, with remaining parts taken from reference TRBV28 and TRBJ1-4, reads DVKVTQSSRYLVKRTGEKVFLECVQDMDHENMFWYRQDPGLGLRLIYFSYDVKMKEKGDIPEGYSVSREKKERFSLILESASTNQTSMYLCASSLVRTVDEKLFFGSGTQLSVL.

The V and J genes are TRBV18 and TRBJ2-1; 11 nucleotides agree with TRBD2. The CDR3 has 15 residues. V gave up 5 bases and J gave up 8 bases; unmatched junction bases: 8. Germline loops: CDR1 KGHSH, CDR2 LQKENI. The CDR3, as DNA: TGTGCCAGCTCAGGAGGGACTAGCGGTTACGATGAGCAGTTCTTC. It codes for CASSGGTSGYDEQFF.

There are a few counts of this clonotype. The rearrangement uses TRBV4-2 and TRBJ2-1; D call uncertain. Germline loops: CDR1 LGHNA, CDR2 YNFKEQ. The CDR3 runs 16 residues. V lost 1 base, J lost 1 base, and 11 bases lay in between. Here the CDR3 DNA reads TGTGCCAGCAGCCAAGCTAGAGCCGGATCCTACAATGAGCAGTTCTTC. Amino acid sequence: CASSQARAGSYNEQFF.

The rearrangement uses TRBV27 and TRBJ2-6; D may be TRBD1 (7 bases). V dropped 2 bases and J dropped 4 bases, with 15 bases sitting between them. Germline V lookup: CDR1 MNHEY, CDR2 SMNVEV (reference sequence). This CDR3 comprises 17 residues. CDR3 sequence reads: CASSLHEGAGGANVLTF. The CDR3 bases are TGTGCCAGCAGTTTACATGAGGGGGCGGGAGGGGCCAACGTCCTGACTTTC.